The sequence of this T cell receptor beta chain was determined in a study of T-cell memory formation after mild COVID-19. UMIs and sample barcodes were carried by the TCR alpha and TCR beta cDNA libraries that 5'RACE produced using constant-segment primers. TCRdb reprocessed the 5' RACE reads via MiXCR and lists one record per CDR3 protein. This repertoire shows fewer than 90,000 distinct CDR3 sequences, over 10% found once; its top ten account for about 40%. Study-level findings and limits: Whether second-wave clones peaking at day 37 were SARS-CoV-2 specific went unconfirmed. Later expanders leaned toward CD4+, whereas clones contracting from day 15 to 85 were balanced CD4/CD8.

CDR3 size: 13 residues. V was pared by 1 base and J by 5 bases, with 5 bases between. Germline V CDR1 and CDR2: MNHEY, SVGEGT. Remarks on this clonotype: Its specificity is not known.

The genes are TRBV6-2 or TRBV6-3 and TRBJ2-2, with D unresolved. Sequencing input: PBMCs or a T cell subset sorted from them (not recorded which). The sequence came from a man aged 18 to 29 who had mild COVID-19 (a few samples of this study predate the infection). Cell type and time point are not known. The CDR3 DNA reads as TGTGCCAGCAGTTACTGGGGTACCGGGGAGCTGTTTTTT. It codes for CASSYWGTGELFF.